The 21 T cell receptor beta chains below come from one sample, sequenced in a study of T cells in Graves' hyperthyroidism and ophthalmopathy. Researchers amplified the TCR beta CDR3 regions from RNA transcripts. A first-round RT-PCR of the TCR CDR3 used the HTBI primer set. From the multiplex PCR reads, TCRdb called clonotypes with MiXCR, one entry per CDR3 protein. The table lists roughly 100,000 distinct CDR3 sequences, 40% to 50% of them singletons. Sequencing was carried out using blood. The receptors originated from a man aged 35 to 55 with Graves' hyperthyroidism.

This clonotype was observed at least ten times. The V call is TRBV9, the J call TRBJ2-7; 8 bases match TRBD2. Germline assignment: CDR1 SGDLS and CDR2 YYNGEE. The CDR3 loop spans 14 amino acids. V lost 4 bases and J lost 3; bases outside the gene matches: 6. The CDR3 sequence is CASSRRLANYEQYF. The CDR3 DNA reads as TGTGCCAGCAGCCGCAGACTAGCGAACTACGAGCAGTACTTC.

V is TRBV20-1 and J is TRBJ1-2; D is uncertain. V was shortened by 6 bases and J by 12 bases, with 14 bases between the two germline ends. Per the germline V gene, CDR1 is DFQATT and CDR2 is SNEGSKA (reference sequence). The CDR3 covers 10 residues. The CDR3 spells CSARPSGNTF. The CDR3 region has the DNA TGCAGTGCAAGGCCTAGCGGAAACACCTTC.

This clonotype was recorded many times. This sequence joins TRBV20-1 and TRBJ2-5; TRBD2 matches at 13 bases. Germline V gives CDR1 DFQATT, CDR2 SNEGSKA (reference sequence). The CDR3 spans 14 residues. V was clipped by 6 bases and J by 4 bases; unmatched bases: 5. As DNA, the CDR3 is TGCAGTGCCACGGGACTAGCGGGGAGAGAGACCCAGTACTTC. It is translated as CSATGLAGRETQYF.

The rearrangement links TRBV15 to TRBJ1-1; D is unresolved. Germline V CDR1 and CDR2: LNHNV, YYDKDF (reference sequence). Trimming removed 0 bases from V and 3 bases from J, with 11 bases in between. The CDR3 runs 15 residues. The CDR3 loop reads CATSRDPQMDTEAFF. Written as DNA, the CDR3 is TGTGCCACCAGCAGAGATCCGCAGATGGACACTGAAGCTTTCTTT.

The rearrangement links TRBV10-2 to TRBJ2-5, with D unclear. Trimming stripped 6 bases from V and 2 bases from J, with 16 bases between. The V gene's germline CDR1 is WSHSY and CDR2 SAAADI. The CDR3 has 15 amino acids. The CDR3 coding sequence is TGCGCCAGCAGACCCAAAGACGGGTTACAAGAGACCCAGTACTTC. Translation gives CASRPKDGLQETQYF.

V usage is TRBV20-1 and J usage is TRBJ1-5; TRBD1 aligns across 9 bases. After removal of 6 bases from V and 2 bases from J, the junction contained 11 bases not matched to a gene. From germline, CDR1 is DFQATT and CDR2 SNEGSKA (reference sequence). The CDR3 loop spans 16 amino acids. The CDR3 DNA reads as TGCAGTGCCACAGGGGGGACAGGGATGGGCAATCAGCCCCAGCATTTT. Residues: CSATGGTGMGNQPQHF.

This clonotype was observed many times. The chain joins TRBV6-5 to TRBJ1-5; 8 nucleotides line up with TRBD1. The germline gives CDR1 MNHEY, CDR2 SVGAGI. The ends lost 6 bases at V and 5 bases at J; junction bases unmatched: 6. This CDR3 contains 14 residues. CDR3 region: CASSRAGGDQPQHF. The CDR3 DNA sequence: TGTGCCAGCAGCCGGGCAGGGGGCGATCAGCCCCAGCATTTT.

This clonotype was counted ten times or more. The chain is built from TRBV4-3 and TRBJ2-1; D might be TRBD1 (6 bases). The V gene's germline CDR1 is LGHNA and CDR2 YSLEER. The CDR3 spans 16 residues. Trimming removed 2 bases at V and 5 bases at J, with 16 bases between. Here the CDR3 reads CASSQHQDRYDNEQFF. In DNA form, the CDR3 reads TGCGCCAGCAGCCAACACCAGGACAGATATGACAATGAGCAGTTCTTC.

This clonotype appeared many times. The rearrangement joins TRBV19 to TRBJ1-2; perhaps TRBD1 as D (6 bases). V gave up 4 bases and J gave up 6 bases, with 15 bases separating them. Germline loops: CDR1 LNHDA, CDR2 SQIVND (reference sequence). CDR3 size: 14 residues. CDR3 nucleotides: TGTGCCAGTAGTACCCGACAGGAAATCCATGGCTACACCTTC. Protein product: CASSTRQEIHGYTF.

The V call is TRBV29-1, the J call TRBJ1-1, with 12 bases identical to TRBD1. V shed 8 bases, J shed 1 base, and the junction held 5 bases outside the gene matches. The germline gives CDR1 SQVTM, CDR2 ANQGSEA. The CDR3 is made up of 14 amino acids. In DNA form, the CDR3 reads TGCAGCCGGTTGGGACAGGGGGCGAACACTGAAGCTTTCTTT. Its translation: CSRLGQGANTEAFF.

This clonotype was recorded many times. This chain uses TRBV5-8 with TRBJ2-2; D remains ambiguous. CDR3 length: 14 residues. Between the trimmed V and J ends, which lost 1 base and 2 bases, there was a span of 6 bases. Per the germline V gene, CDR1 is SGHTS and CDR2 is YDEGEE. CDR3 nucleotides: TGTGCCAGCAGCTTGATACTCAACACCGGGGAGCTGTTTTTT. Amino acid sequence: CASSLILNTGELFF.

This clonotype was seen many times. The genes are TRBV3-1 and TRBJ2-7, with D perhaps matching TRBD2 (5 bases). The CDR3 contains 13 residues. Trimming stripped 0 bases from V and 3 bases from J, with 6 bases between. CDR1 is LGHDT, CDR2 YNNKEL, per germline (reference sequence). Here the CDR3 reads CASSQDGIYEQYF. CDR3 nucleotides: TGTGCCAGCAGCCAAGACGGGATCTACGAGCAGTACTTC.

This clonotype was picked up many times. The V gene is TRBV20-1, the J gene TRBJ1-4; no reliable D call. The CDR3 loop spans 13 amino acids. Per the germline V gene, CDR1 is DFQATT and CDR2 is SNEGSKA (reference sequence). CDR3 in DNA: TGCAGGCCCGGAGGAGGGTTTGGAGAAAAACTGTTTTTT. It is translated as CRPGGGFGEKLFF.

The chain links TRBV7-2 to TRBJ1-5; D remains unclear. This CDR3 spans 13 amino acids. The germline V and J ends were trimmed by 1 base and 14 bases, with 15 bases remaining between them. Germline V lookup: CDR1 SGHTA, CDR2 FQGNSA. CDR3 coding DNA: TGTGCCAGCAGCTTAGGGCGGGCCAGCTACGAGCATTTT. Its translation: CASSLGRASYEHF.

V gene TRBV28 combines with J gene TRBJ2-7; TRBD2 matches 8 bases. The trim removed 1 base at V and 3 bases at J, leaving 5 bases unmatched. Germline lookup yields CDR1 MDHEN and CDR2 SYDVKM. The length of the CDR3 is 15 residues. CDR3 DNA sequence: TGTGCCAGCAGTTTATCTAGCGGGTTACACTACGAGCAGTACTTC. It encodes CASSLSSGLHYEQYF.

The CDR3 is CASSTGAASTDTQYF. CDR3 in DNA: TGTGCCAGCAGCACCGGGGCAGCTTCCACAGATACGCAGTATTTT. The rearrangement links TRBV7-9 to TRBJ2-3, with D perhaps assigned TRBD1 or TRBD2 (5 bases each). The CDR3 is 15 amino acids. With 5 bases removed from V and 2 bases from J, the gap between germline ends came to 14 bases. The germline CDR1 and CDR2 sequences are SEHNR and FQNEAQ (reference sequence).

This clonotype was observed many times. V usage is TRBV6-1 and J usage is TRBJ2-3, with TRBD2 as a possible D gene (6 bases). From germline, CDR1 is MNHNS and CDR2 SASEGT. Trimming took 7 bases from V and 1 from J, leaving 12 bases between them. The length of the CDR3 is 14 residues. Here the CDR3 DNA reads TGTGCCAGCACCGAGAGCGGGCGCACAGATACGCAGTATTTT. Its protein product is CASTESGRTDTQYF.

For this clonotype: A much larger clonotype is one base distant, so this may be a read error. This CDR3 fails to terminate in the conserved phenylalanine or tryptophan, so it likely reflects a read error. The chain employs TRBV12-3 or TRBV12-4 and TRBJ2-5; D might be TRBD2 (6 bases). V gave up 7 bases and J gave up 5 bases, with 23 bases separating them. The CDR3 is 16 amino acids. CDR3 in amino acids: CASIHTSRLGLETQYV. The CDR3 DNA is TGTGCCAGCATCCACACTAGCAGGCTAGGTCTGGAGACCCAGTACGTC.

Of note for this clonotype: A much bigger clone sits one base away, suggesting this may be a read error. Here the CDR3 omits its conserved ending phenylalanine or tryptophan, so a read error is the likely source. The rearrangement joins TRBV5-1 to TRBJ2-1; 10 bases fit TRBD1. This CDR3 has 17 amino acids. J was trimmed by 0 bases and V by 4 bases; bases with no gene match: 7. The germline gives CDR1 SGHRS, CDR2 YFSETQ. The CDR3 coding sequence is TGCGCCAGCAGCGTCAGACAGGGGGCTTACTCCTACAATGAGCAGTTCCTC. This sequence encodes CASSVRQGAYSYNEQFL.

Points on this clonotype: As the CDR3 is not closed by the conserved phenylalanine or tryptophan, this likely results from a read error. The DNA is omitted, as the CDR3 cannot be located on it reliably, and the CDR3 follows TCRdb's listing. The chain links TRBV24-1 to TRBJ1-3; TRBD1 is the table's D call, not checked against the DNA. The CDR3 sequence runs 11 residues, both termini included. CDR1 and CDR2 from the germline V gene are KGHDR and SFDVKD. CDR3 sequence reads: CATSDPGWVRL.

The chain couples TRBV7-2 to TRBJ2-3; 8 bases line up with TRBD2. V lost 6 bases, J lost 11 bases, and 16 bases stayed unmatched. CDR1 and CDR2 from the germline V gene are SGHTA and FQGNSA. The CDR3 is made up of 15 amino acids. The chain's CDR3 is CASSSGGGVSNEQYF. The CDR3 bases are TGTGCCAGCAGTTCCGGGGGGGGAGTGAGCAATGAGCAGTATTTT.